The clone carrying this T cell receptor (beta chain) was picked up one time. Its antigen is not identified. The data stem from a study of T-cell reconstitution after alpha-beta-depleted transplantation in children. Points from the study as a whole: Several hundred graft clones that had expanded were reportedly the source of alpha-beta T cells about two months after transplant. Surviving recipient T cells and thymic progenitors accounted for the high day-60 TCRbeta diversity observed in some patients. Newly produced T cells mostly accounted for T-cell counts and diversity one year post-transplant.

The TCRbeta library incorporated unique molecular identifiers. TCRdb redid the calling of the PCR reads with MiXCR, one entry per CDR3 protein. This sample has about 900,000 distinct CDR3 sequences, with about 26% found just once. Here the sequenced sample was PBMCs, mostly from graft donor cells, taken 360 days after TCRalphabeta/CD19-depleted stem cell transplant. This sequence was found in a boy under two years old who had a stem cell transplant for SCID, so the T cells may come from the graft donor.

Here the CDR3 DNA reads TGTGCCAGCAGCTTAGGTGGGGCGCGTGACACCGGGGAGCTGTTTTTT. Translated, it gives CASSLGGARDTGELFF. The chain combines TRBV7-9 with TRBJ2-2; weak D call: TRBD1 (5 bases). CDR1 is SEHNR and CDR2 is FQNEAQ in the germline V gene (reference sequence). The length of the CDR3 is 16 residues. Trimming pared 1 base from V and 3 bases from J, leaving 12 bases between. Using reference TRBV7-9 and TRBJ2-2 for the parts outside the CDR3, the full variable domain is DTGVSQNPRHKITKRGQNVTFRCDPISEHNRLYWYRQTLGQGPEFLTYFQNEAQLEKSRLLSDRFSAERPKGSFSTLEIQRTEQGDSAMYLCASSLGGARDTGELFFGEGSRLTVL.